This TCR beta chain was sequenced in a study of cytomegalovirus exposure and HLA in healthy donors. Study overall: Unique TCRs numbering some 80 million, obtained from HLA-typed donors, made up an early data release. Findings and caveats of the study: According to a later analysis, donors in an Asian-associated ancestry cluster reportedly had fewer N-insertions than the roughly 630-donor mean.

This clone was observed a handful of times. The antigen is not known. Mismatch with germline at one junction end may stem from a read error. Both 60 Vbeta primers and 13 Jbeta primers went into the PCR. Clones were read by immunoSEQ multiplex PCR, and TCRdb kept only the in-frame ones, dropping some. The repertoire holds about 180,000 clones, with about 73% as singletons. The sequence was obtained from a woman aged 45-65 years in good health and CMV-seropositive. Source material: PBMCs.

The CDR3 nucleotides are TGTTCCAGCAGCCAAGCTAGCGGGGGGACCCATACGCAGTATTTT. Translating it yields CSSSQASGGTHTQYF. This chain links TRBV7-9 with TRBJ2-3, with TRBD2 identical over 11 bases. Looked up from germline, CDR1 is SEHNR and CDR2 is FQNEAQ (reference sequence). This CDR3 is built from 15 residues.